The 27 T cell receptor beta chains given below trace back to one sample, sequenced in a study of PD-L1 blockade in urothelial cancer. Only in-frame clones appear in the TCRdb table, and some are missing; sequencing was by immunoSEQ multiplex PCR. The sample has 80,000 to 130,000 clones, 91% seen once. The input for sequencing was PBMCs, taken around atezolizumab (anti-PD-L1) treatment. These receptors originate from a woman aged 80 or older with urothelial cancer.

This chain links TRBV30 with TRBJ2-4; weak D call: TRBD1 (5 bases). Germline lookup yields CDR1 GTSNPN and CDR2 SVGIG (reference sequence). CDR3 length: 13 residues. Between the trimmed V and J ends, which lost 2 bases and 4 bases, there was a span of 9 bases. In nucleotides, the CDR3 is TGTGCCTGGAGTAGGGCAGGGAAAAACATTCAGTACTTC. This sequence encodes CAWSRAGKNIQYF.

The gene calls are TRBV5-6 and TRBJ2-1; 9 bases line up with TRBD2. Germline values: CDR1 SGHDT, CDR2 YYEEEE. The CDR3 loop spans 16 amino acids. The V gene end was trimmed by 4 bases and the J gene end by 0 bases; junction bases not matched to a gene: 5. Here the CDR3 DNA reads TGTGCCAGCAGCCTCAGCGGGAGGCTCTCCTACAATGAGCAGTTCTTC. This sequence encodes CASSLSGRLSYNEQFF.

This chain connects TRBV28 to TRBJ1-4; possibly TRBD1 for D (5 bases). V shed 5 bases and J shed 7 bases, with 14 bases lying between them. Germline-derived CDR1 and CDR2 are MDHEN and SYDVKM. This CDR3 has 14 amino acids. The CDR3 is CASSQGGVGEKLFF. CDR3 DNA: TGTGCCAGCAGTCAGGGAGGTGTGGGTGAAAAACTGTTTTTT.

V usage is TRBV15 and J usage is TRBJ1-2, with D unclear. The CDR3 consists of 14 residues. In germline, CDR1 is LNHNV, CDR2 YYDKDF (reference sequence). Trimming stripped 7 bases from V and 4 bases from J, with 16 bases between. CDR3 coding DNA: TGTGCCACCACCGATCGAGGTGCCTCCTATGGCTACACCTTC. Its translation: CATTDRGASYGYTF.

V is TRBV27 and J is TRBJ1-1; 7 bases match TRBD1. The V gene's germline CDR1 is MNHEY and CDR2 SMNVEV (reference sequence). V shed 7 bases and J 8 bases; nucleotides not matched to a gene: 7. The CDR3 totals 12 residues. In DNA form, the CDR3 reads TGTGCCAGCAACAGGGGAACCGGAGAAGCTTTCTTT. The encoded protein is CASNRGTGEAFF.

The V gene is TRBV9, the J gene TRBJ2-3; 10 nucleotides align to TRBD1. V dropped 4 bases and J dropped 3; count of bases not matched to a gene: 5. The germline V gene encodes CDR1 SGDLS and CDR2 YYNGEE. CDR3 length: 15 residues. The CDR3 sequence: CASSWGQGSTDTQYF. The DNA of the CDR3 is TGTGCCAGCAGCTGGGGACAGGGGTCGACAGATACGCAGTATTTT.

The V gene is TRBV18, the J gene TRBJ2-2; TRBD2 might be the D (5 bases). V shed 1 base and J shed 4 bases, with 13 bases lying between them. CDR1 and CDR2 (germline): KGHSH, LQKENI. The length of the CDR3 is 16 residues. The CDR3 DNA reads as TGTGCCAGCTCACCACTCGGGGTGCCGGGCACCGGGGAGCTGTTTTTT. Amino acid sequence: CASSPLGVPGTGELFF. Variable domain in full (rest from reference TRBV18 and TRBJ2-2): NAGVMQNPRHLVRRRGQEARLRCSPMKGHSHVYWYRQLPEEGLKFMVYLQKENIIDESGMPKERFSAEFPKEGPSILRIQQVVRGDSAAYFCASSPLGVPGTGELFFGEGSRLTVL.

The rearrangement links TRBV14 to TRBJ2-7; 10 bases fit TRBD2. Unmatched junction bases numbered 6, after V lost 6 bases and J lost 1 base. Germline V gene data show CDR1 as SGHDN and CDR2 as FVKESK. This CDR3 spans 15 amino acids. The CDR3 DNA reads TGTGCCAGCAGTTTCGGACTAGCGGCTTCCTACGAGCAGTACTTC. Translated, it gives CASSFGLAASYEQYF.

V and J are TRBV19 and TRBJ2-5; 11 bases align to TRBD2. Unmatched junction bases numbered 15, after V lost 4 bases and J lost 5 bases. The CDR3 has 18 residues. Germline CDR1 reads LNHDA; CDR2 reads SQIVND (reference sequence). CDR3 DNA sequence: TGTGCCAGTAGTAATGTTGGACTAGCGGGCCCCCGAAGGGAGACCCAGTACTTC. It specifies CASSNVGLAGPRRETQYF.

The genes are TRBV2 and TRBJ1-1, with D possibly matching TRBD1 (6 bases). Per germline, CDR1 SNHLY and CDR2 FYNNEI. This CDR3 has 14 amino acids. The V and J ends lost 6 bases and 1 base respectively, with 12 bases between them. The CDR3 sequence is CASRSTGKNTEAFF. In DNA, the CDR3 is TGTGCCAGCAGATCGACAGGCAAGAACACTGAAGCTTTCTTT.

V is TRBV11-3 and J is TRBJ2-7; tentative D call: TRBD2 (6 bases). CDR3 length: 13 amino acids. Trimming shortened V by 3 bases and J by 3 bases, and 9 bases separated the two germline ends. Germline V gene lookup returns CDR1 SGHNT and CDR2 YENEEA. The CDR3 region is CASSLRGSYEQYF. CDR3 nucleotides: TGTGCCAGCAGCTTGCGGGGCAGCTACGAGCAGTACTTC.

This sequence joins TRBV29-1 and TRBJ2-1, with 11 bases aligning to TRBD1. With 4 bases clipped from V and 8 bases from J, the junction kept 10 bases outside the gene matches. The CDR3 spans 15 residues. Per germline, CDR1 SQVTM and CDR2 ANQGSEA. CDR3 in amino acids: CSVVGGTGGGDEQFF. In nucleotides, the CDR3 is TGCAGCGTTGTGGGGGGGACAGGGGGAGGCGATGAGCAGTTCTTC.

CDR3 coding DNA: TGTGCCAAGGGACAGGGGGGCTTTGGGGCCAACGTCCTGACTTTC. This codes for CAKGQGGFGANVLTF. The V call is TRBV2, the J call TRBJ2-6; 11 nucleotides agree with TRBD1. Germline loops: CDR1 SNHLY, CDR2 FYNNEI. The V and J ends lost 10 bases and 3 bases, in that order; junction bases with no gene match: 5. The CDR3 loop spans 15 amino acids.

The CDR3 region is CASSITPGGTQVPGELFF. The CDR3 nucleotides are TGTGCCAGCAGCATCACCCCGGGGGGGACCCAAGTCCCCGGGGAGCTGTTTTTT. The genes are TRBV9 and TRBJ2-2, with 8 bases that match TRBD2. The CDR3 sequence is 18 residues long. J was trimmed by 6 bases and V by 4 bases; bases with no gene match: 17. Germline loops: CDR1 SGDLS, CDR2 YYNGEE.

This sequence joins TRBV18 and TRBJ1-2, with 12 bases aligning to TRBD1. J gave up 6 bases and V 6 bases, and 11 bases lay outside the gene matches. The germline V gene encodes CDR1 KGHSH and CDR2 LQKENI. This CDR3 contains 16 residues. CDR3 coding DNA: TGTGCCAGCTCCCGGGACAGGGGGCGCATCTATAATGGCTACACCTTC. Amino acid sequence: CASSRDRGRIYNGYTF.

This chain links TRBV2 with TRBJ1-2; D possibly corresponds to TRBD1 (6 bases). In germline, CDR1 is SNHLY, CDR2 FYNNEI. The V end was cut by 8 bases, the J end by 5 bases, with 18 bases between. The CDR3 has 14 amino acids. The CDR3, as DNA: TGTGCCAGCGGATGGCAGGGAGGGGGTTATGGCTACACCTTC. Residues: CASGWQGGGYGYTF.

V usage is TRBV11-2 and J usage is TRBJ1-1, with D maybe TRBD1 (5 bases). This CDR3 comprises 14 residues. V was cut by 5 bases and J by 1 base, with 11 bases left in between. Germline V gene sequence: CDR1 SGHAT, CDR2 FQNNGV. CDR3 sequence reads: CASSLSRANTEAFF. The CDR3 DNA sequence: TGTGCCAGCAGCCTAAGCAGGGCGAACACTGAAGCTTTCTTT.

This rearrangement joins TRBV5-6 to TRBJ2-3, with a weak D call TRBD2 (5 bases). The CDR3 extends over 17 amino acids. The germline CDR1 and CDR2 sequences are SGHDT and YYEEEE. V was clipped by 1 base and J by 2 bases, with 17 bases between them. In DNA, the CDR3 is TGTGCCAGCAGCTTGTATGGTTTAGCGCGATTCACAGATACGCAGTATTTT. It codes for CASSLYGLARFTDTQYF. The variable domain in full, with the rest retrieved from reference TRBV5-6 and TRBJ2-3, is DAGVTQSPTHLIKTRGQQVTLRCSPKSGHDTVSWYQQALGQGPQFIFQYYEEEERQRGNFPDRFSGHQFPNYSSELNVNALLLGDSALYLCASSLYGLARFTDTQYFGPGTRLTVL.

The chain joins TRBV19 to TRBJ2-3, with 9 bases matching TRBD1. The germline gives CDR1 LNHDA, CDR2 SQIVND (reference sequence). CDR3 length: 14 amino acids. Germline trimming cut 6 bases from V and 0 bases from J; bases unmatched to any gene: 1. The CDR3 DNA sequence: TGTGCCAGTAGGGACAGGGGTAGCACAGATACGCAGTATTTT. Protein: CASRDRGSTDTQYF.

The count of this clone is one. This chain uses TRBV6-1 with TRBJ1-1; weak D call: TRBD1 (6 bases). The CDR3 extends over 13 amino acids. Trimming shortened V by 6 bases and J by 0 bases, and 8 bases separated the two germline ends. CDR1 is MNHNS and CDR2 is SASEGT in the germline V gene. The DNA of the CDR3 is TGTGCCAGCAGGGACAGCTTGAACACTGAAGCTTTCTTT. It translates to CASRDSLNTEAFF.

The gene calls are TRBV7-2 and TRBJ2-3, with TRBD1 identical over 7 bases. Germline loops: CDR1 SGHTA, CDR2 FQGNSA. V gave up 4 bases and J gave up 6 bases; unmatched junction bases: 4. CDR3 size: 13 residues. The CDR3 sequence is CASSWMDRDTQYF. The CDR3 nucleotides read TGTGCCAGCAGCTGGATGGACAGGGATACGCAGTATTTT.

This chain uses TRBV10-3 with TRBJ1-1; TRBD1 matches 7 bases. The CDR3 totals 15 residues. J was trimmed by 7 bases and V by 6 bases; bases with no gene match: 14. CDR1 and CDR2 from the germline V gene are ENHRY and SYGVKD. CDR3 in DNA: TGTGCCATCAGGGACCCGGGACAGCCAAGAGGTGAAGCTTTCTTT. It codes for CAIRDPGQPRGEAFF.

The chain couples TRBV6-1 to TRBJ2-1, with D unresolved. CDR3 length: 11 residues. V was shortened by 6 bases and J by 6 bases, with 6 bases between the two germline ends. CDR1 and CDR2 from the germline V gene are MNHNS and SASEGT. CDR3 in amino acids: CASRQINEQFF. The CDR3 DNA follows: TGTGCCAGCAGGCAGATCAATGAGCAGTTCTTC.

In its sample, this clone was seen a few times. The chain employs TRBV6-1 and TRBJ1-5; TRBD1 matches at 8 bases. Germline CDR1 is MNHNS and CDR2 is SASEGT. J lost 1 base, V lost 6 bases, and 5 bases had no gene match. The CDR3 runs to 15 residues. CDR3 bases: TGTGCCAGCAGGACCGGACAGGGAAGCAATCAGCCCCAGCATTTT. The encoded protein is CASRTGQGSNQPQHF.

A single count supports this clone. The gene calls are TRBV9 and TRBJ2-7; 7 nucleotides agree with TRBD1. Germline V CDR1 and CDR2: SGDLS, YYNGEE. This CDR3 is built from 17 residues. The trim removed 0 bases at V and 4 bases at J, leaving 13 bases unmatched. The CDR3 loop is CASSVGIATGQLYEQYF. CDR3 DNA sequence: TGTGCCAGCAGCGTAGGGATAGCTACGGGACAGCTATACGAGCAGTACTTC. Filled out from reference TRBV9 and TRBJ2-7, the complete variable domain reads DSGVTQTPKHLITATGQRVTLRCSPRSGDLSVYWYQQSLDQGLQFLIQYYNGEERAKGNILERFSAQQFPDLHSELNLSSLELGDSALYFCASSVGIATGQLYEQYFGPGTRLTVT.

The chain joins TRBV9 to TRBJ1-1; TRBD1 aligns across 8 bases. Per germline, CDR1 SGDLS and CDR2 YYNGEE. Trimming took 3 bases from V and 2 from J; bases not matched to a gene: 9. CDR3 length: 16 amino acids. The DNA of the CDR3 is TGTGCCAGCAGCGGCGCCGGGACAGGCTCTAACACTGAAGCTTTCTTT. It codes for CASSGAGTGSNTEAFF.

This chain connects TRBV5-4 to TRBJ2-2, with D perhaps TRBD2 (5 bases). CDR1 is SGHNT and CDR2 is YYREEE in the germline V gene (reference sequence). This CDR3 spans 15 amino acids. V dropped 4 bases and J dropped 2 bases, with 12 bases sitting between them. CDR3 bases: TGTGCCAGCAGCCTCGACCTAGCCAACACCGGGGAGCTGTTTTTT. Encoded protein: CASSLDLANTGELFF.